Listed below are T cell receptor beta chains from one sample, sequenced in a study. Each CDR3 protein is one row after TCRdb ran MiXCR on the 5' RACE reads. The table has 35,000 to 50,000 distinct CDR3 sequences, approximately 28% seen once; the top ten hold less than 5%. The specimen was tumor-infiltrating memory CD4+ T cells sorted from the breast tumor. These receptors came from a female donor with breast cancer. Each CDR3 is given with its conserved first and last residue. The order of the fields is D gene, clone size, V gene, J gene, CDR3 protein, CDR3 DNA. D genes are given only for firm matches. Not every row has a clone size; where given, it reads once, few, many or a size class.

d_call: .
clone_size: .
v_call: TRBV20-1
j_call: TRBJ2-1
cdr3_aa: CSAAPATSSYNEQFF
cdr3_nt: TGCAGTGCTGCTCCCGCGACTAGCTCCTACAATGAGCAGTTCTTC

d_call: .
clone_size: few
v_call: TRBV20-1
j_call: TRBJ1-1
cdr3_aa: CSARDQESGSTEAFF
cdr3_nt: TGCAGTGCTAGAGATCAGGAGTCGGGGAGCACTGAAGCTTTCTTT

d_call: .
clone_size: few
v_call: TRBV20-1
j_call: TRBJ2-1
cdr3_aa: CSARGSNYNEQFF
cdr3_nt: TGCAGTGCTAGGGGGAGTAATTACAATGAGCAGTTCTTC

d_call: .
clone_size: .
v_call: TRBV9
j_call: TRBJ2-1
cdr3_aa: CASSVELQGSRNEQFF
cdr3_nt: TGTGCCAGCAGCGTAGAGTTACAGGGTAGTCGCAATGAGCAGTTCTTC

d_call: .
clone_size: .
v_call: TRBV15
j_call: TRBJ2-2
cdr3_aa: CATSSLTGELFF
cdr3_nt: TGTGCCACCAGCAGCCTAACCGGGGAGCTGTTTTTT

d_call: TRBD1
clone_size: .
v_call: TRBV9
j_call: TRBJ2-7
cdr3_aa: CASSVGTGGSYEQYF
cdr3_nt: TGTGCCAGCAGCGTGGGGACAGGGGGCTCCTACGAGCAGTACTTC

d_call: TRBD2
clone_size: .
v_call: TRBV12-3/TRBV12-4
j_call: TRBJ2-5
cdr3_aa: CASSLPGTSGQETQYF
cdr3_nt: TGTGCCAGCAGTCTTCCCGGGACTAGCGGCCAAGAGACCCAGTACTTC

d_call: .
clone_size: .
v_call: TRBV6-5
j_call: TRBJ2-3
cdr3_aa: CASSYEVRTDTQNF
cdr3_nt: TGTGCCAGCAGTTACGAAGTCAGGACAGATACGCAGAATTTT

d_call: TRBD1
clone_size: .
v_call: TRBV12-3/TRBV12-4
j_call: TRBJ1-2
cdr3_aa: CASSPTGANYGYTF
cdr3_nt: TGTGCCAGCAGCCCGACAGGGGCTAACTATGGCTACACCTTC

d_call: .
clone_size: few
v_call: TRBV5-6
j_call: TRBJ1-2
cdr3_aa: CASSSRRAATANYGYTF
cdr3_nt: TGTGCCAGCAGCTCTAGGCGGGCCGCGACAGCAAACTATGGCTACACCTTC